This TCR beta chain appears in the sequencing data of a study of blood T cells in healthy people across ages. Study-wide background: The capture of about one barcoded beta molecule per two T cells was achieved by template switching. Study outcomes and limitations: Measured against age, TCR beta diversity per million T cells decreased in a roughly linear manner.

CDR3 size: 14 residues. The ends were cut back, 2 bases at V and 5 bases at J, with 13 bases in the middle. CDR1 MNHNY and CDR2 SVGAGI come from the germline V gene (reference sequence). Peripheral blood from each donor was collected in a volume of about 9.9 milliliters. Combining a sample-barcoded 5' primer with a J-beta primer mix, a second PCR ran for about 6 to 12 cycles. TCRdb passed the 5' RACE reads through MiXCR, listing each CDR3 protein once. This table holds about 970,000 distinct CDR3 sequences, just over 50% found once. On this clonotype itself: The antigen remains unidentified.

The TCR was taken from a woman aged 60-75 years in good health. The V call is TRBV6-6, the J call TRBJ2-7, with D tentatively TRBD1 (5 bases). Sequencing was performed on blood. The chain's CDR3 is CASSYGRGGDEQYF. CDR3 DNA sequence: TGTGCCAGCAGTTACGGTAGGGGCGGAGACGAGCAGTACTTC.